This T cell receptor beta chain was recorded in a study of T-cell memory formation after mild COVID-19. Findings of the study overall: Of the contracting clones, CD4+ ones lay mainly in CM and EM, and CD8+ ones in EMRA. Nothing confirmed that second-wave clones peaking on day 37 were specific for SARS-CoV-2. Clones contracting day 15 to 85 were balanced CD4/CD8; later expanders leaned CD4+. That cross-reactive memory joined was suggested by some responding clones appearing in pre-infection memory.

Note on this clonotype: The antigen is not known.

MiXCR, run by TCRdb on the 5' RACE reads, gives a single entry per CDR3 protein. The profile shows approximately 450,000 distinct CDR3 sequences, 15% to 20% of them singletons. The TCR comes from an adult woman who had mild COVID-19 (a few samples of this study predate the infection). Cell type and time point are not known. The sample was PBMCs or a T cell subset sorted from them (not recorded which).

CDR3 bases: TGTGCCAGCAGCCCAGTCCGGGTTGGTGACACGCAGTATTTT. Its translation: CASSPVRVGDTQYF. The chain links TRBV7-6 to TRBJ2-3; D remains unclear. Germline V gene sequence: CDR1 SGHVS, CDR2 FNYEAQ. This CDR3 has 14 amino acids. Trimming took off 5 bases at V and 9 bases at J, with 18 bases between the two ends.